Each of the 30 T cell receptor beta chains below was sequenced from the same sample in a study of vaccination effects on CD4 cells after COVID-19. CD4+ T cells specific for antigen were expanded with viral peptide pools by the ViraFEST assay before sequencing. With about 9 days of culture completed, CD4+ T cells were isolated. None of these healthy vaccinees had been infected with SARS-CoV-2 before vaccination. Clones were sequenced by immunoSEQ multiplex PCR, and TCRdb holds only the in-frame ones, with some missing. The sample consists of some 77,000 clones, approximately 79% of them appearing once. Their recognized antigens are unknown. This specimen consisted of CD4+ T cells from PBMCs cultured with HCoV-OC43 spike peptides, obtained before COVID-19 vaccination. Subset specified: HCoV-OC43 spike overlapping peptide pool stimulation. The receptor set was obtained from a human donor who received a COVID-19 vaccine.

V is TRBV5-5 and J is TRBJ2-2; D gene ambiguous. Trimming removed 2 bases from V and 7 bases from J, with 6 bases in between. From germline, CDR1 is SGHKS and CDR2 YYEKEE (reference sequence). The CDR3 runs to 12 residues. The CDR3 loop reads CASSFPGGELFF. CDR3 DNA sequence: TGTGCCAGCAGCTTCCCCGGCGGGGAGCTGTTTTTT.

This chain links TRBV30 with TRBJ1-5; D might be TRBD1 (5 bases). This CDR3 is 12 amino acids long. With 1 base removed from V and 7 bases from J, the gap between germline ends came to 8 bases. The germline V gene has CDR1 GTSNPN and CDR2 SVGIG (reference sequence). CDR3 sequence: CAWSEQGQPQHF. In DNA, the CDR3 is TGTGCCTGGAGTGAGCAGGGACAGCCCCAGCATTTT. The full variable domain, its missing parts supplied by reference TRBV30 and TRBJ1-5, is SQTIHQWPATLVQPVGSPLSLECTVEGTSNPNLYWYRQAAGRGLQLLFYSVGIGQISSEVPQNLSASRPQDRQFILSSKKLLLSDSGFYLCAWSEQGQPQHFGDGTRLSIL.

This clone turned up a few times. The chain carries TRBV6-2 or TRBV6-3 and TRBJ1-2; maybe TRBD1 (6 bases). The V gene's germline CDR1 is MNHEY and CDR2 SVGEGT. The CDR3 length is 13 residues. The V gene lost 4 bases and the J gene lost 2 bases, with 8 bases spanning the gap. CDR3 sequence reads: CASSSTGNYGYTF. DNA for the CDR3: TGTGCCAGCAGTTCTACAGGGAACTATGGCTACACCTTC.

The DNA of the CDR3 is TGTGCCACCAGTGTCGGAGGGGGGAACACTGAAGCTTTCTTT. Encoded protein: CATSVGGGNTEAFF. The rearrangement links TRBV24-1 to TRBJ1-1; weak D call: TRBD1 (6 bases). The CDR3 consists of 14 residues. Germline assignment: CDR1 KGHDR and CDR2 SFDVKD. Trimming cost V 5 bases and J 1 base, with 10 bases left between them.

The gene calls are TRBV6-1 and TRBJ2-3; TRBD1 matches 11 bases. The CDR3 sequence is 16 residues long. Germline loops: CDR1 MNHNS, CDR2 SASEGT. The V and J ends lost 3 bases and 4 bases, in that order; junction bases with no gene match: 6. The CDR3 is CASSDPGQGVADTQYF. CDR3 DNA sequence: TGTGCCAGCAGTGATCCGGGACAGGGGGTCGCAGATACGCAGTATTTT.

The chain links TRBV9 to TRBJ1-3, with unresolved D. The CDR3 runs to 16 residues. Per the germline V gene, CDR1 is SGDLS and CDR2 is YYNGEE. The V gene lost 3 bases and the J gene lost 1 base, with 14 bases spanning the gap. CDR3 amino acids: CASSAARGRSGNTIYF. CDR3 sequence (DNA): TGTGCCAGCAGCGCAGCCCGGGGAAGATCTGGAAACACCATATATTTT.

This chain's CDR3 is CASSFEEPRDSPLHF. The CDR3 bases are TGTGCCAGCAGCTTTGAGGAGCCTCGAGATTCACCCCTCCACTTT. The J gene is TRBJ1-6, the V gene TRBV6-5; D gene uncertain. CDR3 length: 15 amino acids. The germline CDR1 and CDR2 sequences are MNHEY and SVGAGI. V gave up 6 bases and J gave up 8 bases, with 17 bases separating them.

The chain joins TRBV6-5 to TRBJ2-2; D ambiguous. V was pared by 2 bases and J by 0 bases, with 7 bases between. The germline CDR1 and CDR2 sequences are MNHEY and SVGAGI. There are 15 residues in the CDR3. The CDR3 coding sequence is TGTGCCAGCAGTTACGACTGGTCGAACACCGGGGAGCTGTTTTTT. Its translation: CASSYDWSNTGELFF.

In this sample, this clone turned up a few times. The chain is built from TRBV2 and TRBJ2-2, with 9 nucleotides matching TRBD1. Unmatched junction bases numbered 8, after V lost 6 bases and J lost 6 bases. The CDR3 covers 15 residues. Germline lookup yields CDR1 SNHLY and CDR2 FYNNEI. In nucleotides, the CDR3 is TGTGCCAGCAGACTCTCGACAGGGGGGTCCGGGGAGCTGTTTTTT. This encodes CASRLSTGGSGELFF.

The chain uses TRBV3-1 (or the pseudogene TRBV3-2) and TRBJ1-1; TRBD1 agrees at 7 bases. V gave up 4 bases and J gave up 0 bases; unmatched junction bases: 8. The CDR3 totals 16 residues. Germline V CDR1 and CDR2: LGHDT, YNNKEL (reference sequence). The CDR3 protein is CASSLAGGTMNTEAFF. The CDR3 coding sequence is TGTGCCAGCAGCCTCGCAGGGGGGACAATGAACACTGAAGCTTTCTTT.

This sequence joins TRBV7-9 and TRBJ2-7, with D maybe TRBD1 (5 bases). The CDR3 is 14 residues long. V shed 5 bases and J shed 0 bases, with 11 bases lying between them. The germline gives CDR1 SEHNR, CDR2 FQNEAQ (reference sequence). This CDR3 reads CASSNSGISYEQYV. The CDR3 nucleotides are TGTGCCAGCAGCAATTCAGGGATCTCCTACGAGCAGTACGTC.

This chain connects TRBV6-1 to TRBJ2-2; 11 bases match TRBD2. With V trimmed by 4 bases and J by 4 bases, 5 bases remained unmatched. The length of the CDR3 is 16 residues. Germline V gene data show CDR1 as MNHNS and CDR2 as SASEGT. In DNA form, the CDR3 reads TGTGCCAGCAGTGTTACTAGCGGGGGCTCCACCGGGGAGCTGTTTTTT. Amino acids: CASSVTSGGSTGELFF.

J is TRBJ2-5 and V is TRBV20-1, with TRBD2 as a possible D gene (7 bases). The CDR3 runs to 15 residues. V lost 3 bases and J lost 0, with 14 bases in between. Germline V lookup: CDR1 DFQATT, CDR2 SNEGSKA (reference sequence). The CDR3 DNA reads as TGCAGTGCTAGTGGGGGGGGGACATACCAAGAGACCCAGTACTTC. Translated: CSASGGGTYQETQYF.

This clone was observed a few times. The chain combines TRBV6-4 with TRBJ1-2, with D maybe TRBD1 (5 bases). The CDR3 loop spans 14 amino acids. Germline assignment: CDR1 MRHNA and CDR2 SNTAGT. V dropped 3 bases and J dropped 7 bases, with 15 bases sitting between them. CDR3 sequence (DNA): TGTGCCAGCAGTGAATCCGGGACCTCTGGTGGCTACACCTTC. Its translation is CASSESGTSGGYTF.

V is TRBV2 and J is TRBJ1-2; the match to TRBD1 covers 7 bases. The CDR3 spans 12 residues. Germline V gene data show CDR1 as SNHLY and CDR2 as FYNNEI. V gave up 7 bases and J gave up 7 bases; unmatched junction bases: 6. This CDR3 reads CASKLDRAGYTF. CDR3 nucleotide sequence: TGTGCCAGCAAACTCGACAGGGCTGGCTACACCTTC.

The V call is TRBV6-6, the J call TRBJ1-5, with TRBD1 matching 7 bases. Germline V CDR1 and CDR2: MNHNY, SVGAGI (reference sequence). After removal of 5 bases from V and 7 bases from J, the junction contained 5 bases not matched to a gene. This CDR3 has 13 residues. CDR3 in DNA: TGTGCCAGCAGTCGACAGGGATGGCAGCCCCAGCATTTT. This encodes CASSRQGWQPQHF.

The V gene is TRBV6-6, the J gene TRBJ2-5; D unresolved. V lost 8 bases to trimming and J lost 7 bases, with 8 bases between them. The CDR3 is 10 residues long. The V gene's germline CDR1 is MNHNY and CDR2 SVGAGI (reference sequence). CDR3 DNA: TGTGCCAGCGGACCGGGGACCCAGTACTTC. This gives the protein CASGPGTQYF.

The chain employs TRBV9 and TRBJ2-1; D is perhaps TRBD1 (5 bases). Per germline, CDR1 SGDLS and CDR2 YYNGEE. The CDR3 extends over 16 amino acids. V shed 0 bases and J shed 5 bases, with 15 bases lying between them. The CDR3 nucleotides read TGTGCCAGCAGCGTAGTGGCAGGGTTAAAGAACAATGAGCAGTTCTTC. Encoded protein: CASSVVAGLKNNEQFF.

This clone has only one observation. The chain combines TRBV5-1 with TRBJ1-1; 7 nucleotides align to TRBD1. V shed 4 bases, J shed 5 bases, and the junction held 11 bases outside the gene matches. There are 15 residues in the CDR3. CDR1 and CDR2 (germline): SGHRS, YFSETQ. The CDR3 is CASSTTTGVETEAFF. The CDR3 DNA reads as TGCGCCAGCAGCACAACTACAGGGGTCGAGACTGAAGCTTTCTTT.

This rearrangement joins TRBV7-3 to TRBJ2-5, with D possibly TRBD1 on 5 matching bases. Germline V lookup: CDR1 SGHTA, CDR2 FQGTGA. This CDR3 spans 15 amino acids. V lost 6 bases and J 0 bases, leaving 14 bases between the germline ends. The CDR3 is CASSALGANQETQYF. CDR3 sequence (DNA): TGTGCCAGCAGTGCTTTAGGGGCCAACCAAGAGACCCAGTACTTC.

The CDR3 region is CASSPLPTQKNTGELFF. The CDR3 DNA reads as TGTGCCAGCTCACCACTTCCAACACAGAAAAACACCGGGGAGCTGTTTTTT. The rearrangement uses TRBV18 and TRBJ2-2; unclear D gene. V dropped 1 base and J dropped 2 bases, with 14 bases sitting between them. CDR3 length equals 17 residues. Germline values: CDR1 KGHSH, CDR2 LQKENI.

The J gene is TRBJ2-5, the V gene TRBV20-1; no clear D gene. The CDR3 totals 11 residues. Germline V gene data show CDR1 as DFQATT and CDR2 as SNEGSKA (reference sequence). Trimming left V 2 bases short and J 4 bases short, with 5 bases between. As DNA, the CDR3 is TGCAGTGCTAGAAATCTAGAGACCCAGTACTTC. It translates to CSARNLETQYF.

V and J are TRBV6-5 and TRBJ1-4, with 7 bases that match TRBD1. The trim removed 5 bases at V and 4 bases at J, leaving 4 bases unmatched. CDR3 length: 14 amino acids. CDR1 is MNHEY and CDR2 is SVGAGI in the germline V gene. CDR3 nucleotides: TGTGCCAGCAGTAAACAGGGGCATAATGAAAAACTGTTTTTT. Encoded protein: CASSKQGHNEKLFF.

The chain joins TRBV7-3 to TRBJ2-1; the D gene is possibly TRBD1 (7 bases). The germline V and J ends were trimmed by 5 bases and 9 bases, with 11 bases remaining between them. CDR3 length: 12 residues. CDR1 SGHTA and CDR2 FQGTGA come from the germline V gene. The CDR3 sequence: CASSQGGAEQFF. CDR3 sequence (DNA): TGTGCCAGCAGCCAGGGGGGCGCTGAGCAGTTCTTC.

The CDR3 reads CASSWMASGKETQYF. The CDR3 DNA reads as TGCGCCAGCAGCTGGATGGCTAGCGGTAAAGAGACCCAGTACTTC. V and J are TRBV5-1 and TRBJ2-5; 7 positions agree with TRBD2. Germline V lookup: CDR1 SGHRS, CDR2 YFSETQ. This CDR3 is built from 15 residues. Losses at the gene ends were 3 bases for V and 3 bases for J; bases not matched to a gene: 8.

The genes are TRBV5-1 and TRBJ2-1; 7 bases line up with TRBD1. CDR3 length: 17 residues. Unmatched junction bases numbered 7, after V lost 1 base and J lost 0 bases. Germline V CDR1 and CDR2: SGHRS, YFSETQ. The CDR3 nucleotides read TGCGCCAGCAGCTTGTTGGGACAGAGAGACTCCTACAATGAGCAGTTCTTC. Translation: CASSLLGQRDSYNEQFF.

The V gene is TRBV7-2, the J gene TRBJ1-2; D call uncertain. The CDR3 has 14 amino acids. Germline V gene lookup returns CDR1 SGHTA and CDR2 FQGNSA. V lost 5 bases and J 6 bases, leaving 16 bases between the germline ends. The CDR3 here is CASSRTTSLNGYTF. The CDR3 DNA sequence: TGTGCCAGCAGCAGAACGACTAGCTTGAATGGCTACACCTTC.

This chain links TRBV6-6 with TRBJ1-2; D is perhaps TRBD1 (6 bases). Per germline, CDR1 MNHNY and CDR2 SVGAGI (reference sequence). This CDR3 has 13 residues. V gave up 4 bases and J gave up 6 bases, with 12 bases separating them. The CDR3 nucleotides are TGTGCCAGCAGTTTAATACAGGGTGATGGCTACACCTTC. Translation: CASSLIQGDGYTF.

This clone was counted a few times. The rearrangement links TRBV5-5 to TRBJ2-7; perhaps TRBD2 as D (7 bases). Deletions cut 0 bases from V and 0 bases from J, with 10 bases between. The germline CDR1 and CDR2 sequences are SGHKS and YYEKEE (reference sequence). The CDR3 consists of 15 residues. The CDR3 DNA reads as TGTGCCAGCAGCTTGGGCGGGGGCGTCTCCTACGAGCAGTACGTC. Encoded protein: CASSLGGGVSYEQYV.

Only a few counts were recorded for this clone. The V call is TRBV6-6, the J call TRBJ1-5, with D unresolved. The CDR3 spans 15 residues. Per germline, CDR1 MNHNY and CDR2 SVGAGI (reference sequence). The V end was cut by 0 bases, the J end by 1 base, with 7 bases between. The CDR3 coding sequence is TGTGCCAGCAGTTACTCGGCAGTCAGCAATCAGCCCCAGCATTTT. Translating gives CASSYSAVSNQPQHF.